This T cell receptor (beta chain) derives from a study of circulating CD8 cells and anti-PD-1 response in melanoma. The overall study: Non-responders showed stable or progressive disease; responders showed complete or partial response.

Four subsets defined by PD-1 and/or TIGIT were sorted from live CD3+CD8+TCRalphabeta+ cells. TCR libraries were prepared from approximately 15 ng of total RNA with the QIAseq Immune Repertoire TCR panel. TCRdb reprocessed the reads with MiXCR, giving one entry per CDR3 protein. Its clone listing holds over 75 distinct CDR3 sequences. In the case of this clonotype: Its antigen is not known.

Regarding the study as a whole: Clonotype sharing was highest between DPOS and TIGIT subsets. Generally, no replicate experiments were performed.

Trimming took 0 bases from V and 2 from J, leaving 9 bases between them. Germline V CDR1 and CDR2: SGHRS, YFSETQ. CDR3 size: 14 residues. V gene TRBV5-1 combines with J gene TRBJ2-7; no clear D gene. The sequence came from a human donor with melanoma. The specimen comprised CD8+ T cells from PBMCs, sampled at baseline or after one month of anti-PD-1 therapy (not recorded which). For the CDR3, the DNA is TGCGCCAGCAGCTTGGGTCGAGAAACCTACGAGCAGTACTTC. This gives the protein CASSLGRETYEQYF.